This passage covers 30 T cell receptor beta chains from one sample sequenced in a study of early T cells in non-severe SARS-CoV-2 infection (dated by TCRdb to the early 2020s). Preparation of the library involved 5' RACE. Sequencing used a NextSeq 500. TCRdb trimmed public reads at Q25 via fastp, called clones via MiXCR and kept in-frame beta chains. Identical CDR3 protein sequences are pooled into one entry, listed with their most common genes and DNA. Here the sample has tens of thousands of distinct CDR3 sequences; approximately 11% occur a single time. About 9.5% of the sample is in the top ten clones. What was sequenced was whole blood. These receptors originate from an adult who was a healthcare worker with PCR-confirmed SARS-CoV-2 infection or an uninfected control (not recorded which).

This clonotype has only a few counts. The chain is built from TRBV9 and TRBJ2-2, with 7 bases that match TRBD1. This CDR3 contains 15 residues. With 6 bases clipped from V and 5 bases from J, the junction kept 10 bases outside the gene matches. Germline V gene lookup returns CDR1 SGDLS and CDR2 YYNGEE. CDR3 coding DNA: TGTGCCAGCACCCTATCGGACAGGCGGACCGGGGAGCTGTTTTTT. Protein product: CASTLSDRRTGELFF.

The chain joins TRBV12-3 or TRBV12-4 to TRBJ2-4, with TRBD2 as a possible D gene (5 bases). CDR3 length: 13 residues. Trimming pared 9 bases from V and 8 bases from J, leaving 17 bases between. CDR3 in DNA: TGTGCCAGGGGGTCCGGGGTGGGAGACATTCAGTACTTC. Encoded protein: CARGSGVGDIQYF.

This clonotype has at least ten counts. The chain has TRBV7-2 and TRBJ2-1; D may be TRBD2 (5 bases). The germline V gene encodes CDR1 SGHTA and CDR2 FQGNSA. V was pared by 4 bases and J by 10 bases, with 14 bases between. The CDR3 length is 13 residues. CDR3 sequence (DNA): TGTGCCAGCAGCTATCACGGGGAAGACGAGCAGTTCTTC. Amino acid sequence: CASSYHGEDEQFF.

This clonotype occurred many times. For the CDR3, the DNA is TGTGCCAGCAGTTGGGCTAGCGGGGCGGGGACAGATACGCAGTATTTT. Translating gives CASSWASGAGTDTQYF. The J gene is TRBJ2-3, the V gene TRBV27, with 9 bases that match TRBD2. The CDR3 is 16 amino acids. Trimming cost V 4 bases and J 3 bases; bases outside gene matches: 8. In germline, CDR1 is MNHEY, CDR2 SMNVEV (reference sequence).

This clonotype appeared many times. The chain employs TRBV19 and TRBJ2-7; D unresolved. The CDR3 spans 15 residues. Deletions cut 8 bases from V and 5 bases from J, with 22 bases between. CDR1 LNHDA and CDR2 SQIVND come from the germline V gene (reference sequence). As DNA, the CDR3 is TGTGCCAGTGGCGGCCGGGCAAGCCGGTTGGACGAGCAGTACTTC. It translates to CASGGRASRLDEQYF.

V usage is TRBV5-6 and J usage is TRBJ1-2, with unresolved D. The germline CDR1 and CDR2 sequences are SGHDT and YYEEEE. V lost 0 bases to trimming and J lost 2 bases, with 11 bases between them. The CDR3 spans 15 residues. The CDR3 loop is CASSLEPEANYGYTF. The CDR3 DNA reads TGTGCCAGCAGCTTGGAGCCAGAGGCAAACTATGGCTACACCTTC.

V usage is TRBV12-3 or TRBV12-4 and J usage is TRBJ2-4; D not certain. V was pared by 5 bases and J by 15 bases, with 14 bases between. The CDR3 contains 11 residues. As DNA, the CDR3 is TGTGCCAGCAGTAGAGGAGACCCCCCGTACTTC. This gives the protein CASSRGDPPYF.

This clonotype was seen many times. Written as DNA, the CDR3 is TGTGCCAGCAGCCTAGAAGGGGACACTGAAGCTTTCTTT. Protein: CASSLEGDTEAFF. This sequence joins TRBV7-3 and TRBJ1-1, with D possibly matching TRBD1 (5 bases). Trimming removed 5 bases at V and 3 bases at J, with 10 bases between. The CDR3 has 13 amino acids. CDR1 SGHTA and CDR2 FQGTGA come from the germline V gene. The entire variable domain, with the rest obtained from reference TRBV7-3 and TRBJ1-1, is as follows: GAGVSQTPSNKVTEKGKYVELRCDPISGHTALYWYRQSLGQGPEFLIYFQGTGAADDSGLPNDRFFAVRPEGSVSTLKIQRTERGDSAVYLCASSLEGDTEAFFGQGTRLTVV.

The chain carries TRBV24-1 and TRBJ2-4, with 7 nucleotides matching TRBD1. Germline values: CDR1 KGHDR, CDR2 SFDVKD. V lost 4 bases, J lost 0 bases, and 8 bases stayed unmatched. This CDR3 has 17 amino acids. The CDR3 DNA follows: TGTGCCACCAGTGACAGCCAGGGGGTACTAGCCAAAAACATTCAGTACTTC. Amino acid sequence: CATSDSQGVLAKNIQYF.

In its sample, this clonotype was seen a few times. The rearrangement joins TRBV24-1 to TRBJ2-7, with a tentative D call TRBD1 (6 bases). The V end lost 2 bases, the J end lost 7 bases, and 11 bases lay between the germline ends. There are 13 residues in the CDR3. Germline assignment: CDR1 KGHDR and CDR2 SFDVKD. CDR3 DNA sequence: TGTGCCACCAGTGATTGGACAGCGAATGAGCAGTACTTC. Its translation is CATSDWTANEQYF.

The chain joins TRBV29-1 to TRBJ1-2; 7 bases are a match to TRBD1. Germline V gene data show CDR1 as SQVTM and CDR2 as ANQGSEA. V dropped 4 bases and J dropped 0; count of bases not matched to a gene: 2. This CDR3 region has 13 residues. The CDR3 DNA sequence: TGCAGCGTTGGACAGGGTGCTAACTATGGCTACACCTTC. The encoded protein is CSVGQGANYGYTF.

This clonotype has a count of ten or more. An end of the junction does not agree with germline; a read error may underlie this. This sequence joins TRBV7-9 and TRBJ1-3; D perhaps matches TRBD1 (5 bases). The germline gives CDR1 SEHNR, CDR2 FQNEAQ (reference sequence). The CDR3 loop spans 15 amino acids. CDR3 loop: CASSVAGAVGNTIYF. The DNA for the CDR3 is TGTGCCAGCAGCGTAGCTGGGGCAGTCGGAAACACCATATATTTT.

This clonotype was counted at least ten times. This chain joins TRBV7-9 and TRBJ1-1, with D possibly TRBD1 on 5 matching bases. Looked up from germline, CDR1 is SEHNR and CDR2 is FQNEAQ (reference sequence). V lost 2 bases and J lost 4, with 14 bases in between. The CDR3 totals 15 residues. In DNA, the CDR3 is TGTGCCAGCAGCTTAAGCAGGGTTCAGAGCACTGAAGCTTTCTTT. Translation gives CASSLSRVQSTEAFF.

Turning to this clonotype: A much more abundant neighbour one base away suggests this may be a read error. The V and J genes are TRBV9 and TRBJ2-1; D remains ambiguous. CDR3 length: 13 residues. Germline assignment: CDR1 SGDLS and CDR2 YYNGEE. The CDR3 sequence is CASGVGLYNEQFF. The CDR3 bases are TGTGCCAGCGGCGTTGGTCTCTACAATGAGCAGTTCTTC.

This clonotype was counted ten times or more. The rearrangement joins TRBV24-1 to TRBJ2-5; tentatively, D is TRBD2 (6 bases). The CDR3 covers 17 residues. Germline V gives CDR1 KGHDR, CDR2 SFDVKD. V lost 1 base and J 0 bases, leaving 14 bases between the germline ends. CDR3 sequence: CATSDLGRGGDQETQYF. CDR3 bases: TGTGCCACCAGTGATTTAGGGCGGGGTGGAGACCAAGAGACCCAGTACTTC.

The chain links TRBV5-5 to TRBJ1-5; D gene uncertain. This CDR3 has 15 residues. CDR1 is SGHKS, CDR2 YYEKEE, per germline (reference sequence). V lost 2 bases, J lost 9 bases, and 18 bases lay in between. CDR3 region: CASSLGQATQLPQHF. The CDR3 DNA follows: TGTGCCAGCAGCTTAGGGCAGGCCACCCAACTGCCCCAGCATTTT.

This clonotype was counted ten times or more. J is TRBJ1-1 and V is TRBV6-5; a weak D match, TRBD1 (5 bases). V shed 0 bases and J shed 1 base, with 9 bases lying between them. The CDR3 totals 15 residues. The germline CDR1 and CDR2 sequences are MNHEY and SVGAGI. As DNA, the CDR3 is TGTGCCAGCAGTTACTCGCTCGGGGCGAACACTGAAGCTTTCTTT. Translating it yields CASSYSLGANTEAFF.

The chain employs TRBV13 and TRBJ2-1, with D possibly TRBD2 on 7 matching bases. V shed 5 bases and J shed 8 bases, with 13 bases lying between them. The CDR3 spans 13 residues. Germline V gene sequence: CDR1 PRHDT, CDR2 FYEKMQ (reference sequence). In DNA, the CDR3 is TGTGCCAGCAGCCCCCAGGGGAGGGATGAGCAGTTCTTC. Translation: CASSPQGRDEQFF.

There are many counts of this clonotype. CDR3 region: CASSIAGNGYTF. The CDR3 region has the DNA TGTGCCAGTAGTATAGCAGGGAATGGCTACACCTTC. The chain couples TRBV19 to TRBJ1-2; possible D gene TRBD1, 5 bases. The germline gives CDR1 LNHDA, CDR2 SQIVND (reference sequence). The CDR3 sequence is 12 residues long. V shed 1 base and J shed 6 bases, with 6 bases lying between them.

The rearrangement links TRBV29-1 to TRBJ1-1; D perhaps matches TRBD1 (5 bases). Germline V gene data show CDR1 as SQVTM and CDR2 as ANQGSEA. Between the trimmed V and J ends, which lost 3 bases and 4 bases, there was a span of 6 bases. The CDR3 totals 11 residues. The CDR3 region is CSVDQGTEAFF. For the CDR3, the DNA is TGCAGCGTTGACCAGGGCACTGAAGCTTTCTTT.

The chain joins TRBV2 to TRBJ1-5; 8 nucleotides align to TRBD1. CDR3 length equals 13 residues. After removal of 4 bases from V and 4 bases from J, the junction contained 0 bases not matched to a gene. Looked up from germline, CDR1 is SNHLY and CDR2 is FYNNEI. CDR3 loop: CASSGQGNQPQHF. The CDR3 coding sequence is TGTGCCAGCAGTGGACAGGGGAATCAGCCCCAGCATTTT.

V is TRBV12-3 or TRBV12-4 and J is TRBJ1-5; possibly TRBD1 for D (5 bases). V was pared by 5 bases and J by 2 bases, with 19 bases between. CDR3 length: 17 residues. CDR3 DNA sequence: TGTGCCAGCAGTCACCAGCGGGGCCCGGAGGGCAATCAGCCCCAGCATTTT. Protein product: CASSHQRGPEGNQPQHF.

This clonotype has a handful of counts. The V gene is TRBV6-4, the J gene TRBJ2-2, with 7 bases identical to TRBD1. Germline CDR1 is MRHNA and CDR2 is SNTAGT. CDR3 length equals 17 residues. V shed 2 bases, J shed 3 bases, and the junction held 9 bases outside the gene matches. CDR3 protein: CASSDTSRGSYTGELFF. The CDR3 DNA sequence: TGTGCCAGCAGTGACACTTCCAGGGGGTCTTACACCGGGGAGCTGTTTTTT.

This clonotype was found many times. This CDR3 reads CASSLVAAFF. The CDR3, as DNA: TGTGCCAGCAGCTTAGTGGCGGCTTTCTTT. J is TRBJ1-1 and V is TRBV7-9, with D unresolved. Looked up from germline, CDR1 is SEHNR and CDR2 is FQNEAQ (reference sequence). CDR3 length equals 10 residues. The V end was cut by 1 base, the J end by 11 bases, with 5 bases between.

This clonotype was picked up many times. The CDR3 DNA follows: TGTGCCAGCAGCCAACAGGGAGGGGAAGAAAAACTGTTTTTT. Translated, it gives CASSQQGGEEKLFF. The chain links TRBV3-1 to TRBJ1-4; D is possibly TRBD1 (5 bases). CDR1 LGHDT and CDR2 YNNKEL come from the germline V gene (reference sequence). The V end lost 2 bases, the J end lost 8 bases, and 12 bases lay between the germline ends. This CDR3 comprises 14 residues. The full variable domain, completed using reference TRBV3-1 and TRBJ1-4, is DTAVSQTPKYLVTQMGNDKSIKCEQNLGHDTMYWYKQDSKKFLKIMFSYNNKELIINETVPNRFSPKSPDKAHLNLHINSLELGDSAVYFCASSQQGGEEKLFFGSGTQLSVL.

This clonotype was counted many times. This chain joins TRBV5-1 and TRBJ1-2; perhaps TRBD1 as D (5 bases). The CDR3 covers 14 residues. Germline CDR1 SGHRS, CDR2 YFSETQ. Trimming took off 1 base at V and 4 bases at J, with 11 bases between the two ends. The CDR3 reads CASSLSGVGYGYTF. DNA for the CDR3: TGCGCCAGCAGCTTGTCGGGGGTGGGCTATGGCTACACCTTC.

This clonotype appeared many times. This chain links TRBV18 with TRBJ1-5, with TRBD1 identical over 7 bases. The germline V gene encodes CDR1 KGHSH and CDR2 LQKENI. This CDR3 has 15 amino acids. The V gene end was trimmed by 3 bases and the J gene end by 5 bases; junction bases not matched to a gene: 7. The CDR3 DNA is TGTGCCAGCTCACCCCGTAGTCAGGGGGATCAGCCCCAGCATTTT. This gives the protein CASSPRSQGDQPQHF.

The chain recombines TRBV9 with TRBJ1-1, with D maybe TRBD1 (6 bases). This CDR3 spans 13 amino acids. Germline lookup yields CDR1 SGDLS and CDR2 YYNGEE. V lost 3 bases and J 7 bases, leaving 13 bases between the germline ends. The CDR3 reads CASSAQQQGEAFF. Written as DNA, the CDR3 is TGTGCCAGCAGCGCGCAGCAACAGGGTGAAGCTTTCTTT.

This clonotype was found a few times. The V and J genes are TRBV11-2 and TRBJ2-3; 10 bases are shared with TRBD1. Trimming took 5 bases from V and 4 from J; bases not matched to a gene: 3. This CDR3 contains 14 residues. In germline, CDR1 is SGHAT, CDR2 FQNNGV. The CDR3: CASSPGTGADTQYF. Written as DNA, the CDR3 is TGTGCCAGCAGCCCAGGGACAGGGGCAGATACGCAGTATTTT. Based on the CDR3 plus reference TRBV11-2 and TRBJ2-3, the full variable domain is EAGVAQSPRYKIIEKRQSVAFWCNPISGHATLYWYQQILGQGPKLLIQFQNNGVVDDSQLPKDRFSAERLKGVDSTLKIQPAKLEDSAVYLCASSPGTGADTQYFGPGTRLTVL.

The genes are TRBV27 and TRBJ1-1; D is undetermined. V shed 1 base and J shed 5 bases, with 14 bases lying between them. CDR1 is MNHEY, CDR2 SMNVEV, per germline (reference sequence). The CDR3 is made up of 15 amino acids. The CDR3 DNA sequence: TGTGCCAGCAGTTTATATGCGGGGTACGGTACTGAAGCTTTCTTT. Encoded protein: CASSLYAGYGTEAFF.